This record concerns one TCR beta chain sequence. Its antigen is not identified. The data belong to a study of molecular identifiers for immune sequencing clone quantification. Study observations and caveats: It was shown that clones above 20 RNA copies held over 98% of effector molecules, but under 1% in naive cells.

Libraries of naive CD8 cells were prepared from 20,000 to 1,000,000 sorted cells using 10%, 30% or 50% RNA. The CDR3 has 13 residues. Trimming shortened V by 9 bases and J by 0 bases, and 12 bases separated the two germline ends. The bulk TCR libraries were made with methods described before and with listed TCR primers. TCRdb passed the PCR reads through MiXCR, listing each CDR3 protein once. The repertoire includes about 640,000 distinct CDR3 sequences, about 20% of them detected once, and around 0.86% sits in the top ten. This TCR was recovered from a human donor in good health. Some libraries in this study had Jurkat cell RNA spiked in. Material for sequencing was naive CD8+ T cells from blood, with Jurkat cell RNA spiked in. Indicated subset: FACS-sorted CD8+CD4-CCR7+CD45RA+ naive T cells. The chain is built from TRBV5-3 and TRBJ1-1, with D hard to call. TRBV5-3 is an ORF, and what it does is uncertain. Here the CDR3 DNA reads TGTGCCAACAGCTACGATATGAACACTGAAGCTTTCTTT. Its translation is CANSYDMNTEAFF.